This T cell receptor (beta chain) is from a study of PD-1 blockade in classical Hodgkin lymphoma. Time point indicated: cycle 4 day 1 (C4D1), after more than five weeks of nivolumab. All trial patients relapsed after autologous stem cell transplantation. Classification of best responses gave complete response, partial response or progressive disease. After removal of 8 bases from V and 6 bases from J, the junction contained 6 bases not matched to a gene. Germline V gene lookup returns CDR1 MDHEN and CDR2 SYDVKM. The length of the CDR3 is 12 residues. Produced via immunoSEQ multiplex PCR; TCRdb's table is partial and in-frame only. Of over 20,000 clones in the sample, about 72% were seen once.

V is TRBV28 and J is TRBJ2-5; 7 bases align to TRBD2. Here the sequenced sample was peripheral blood mononuclear cells (PBMCs), taken before the fourth cycle of nivolumab. The sequence derives from a human donor with classical Hodgkin lymphoma. The CDR3 sequence is CASRGEIQTQYF. The CDR3 DNA sequence: TGTGCCAGCCGGGGGGAAATTCAGACCCAGTACTTC. Full variable domain (rest looked up from reference TRBV28 and TRBJ2-5): DVKVTQSSRYLVKRTGEKVFLECVQDMDHENMFWYRQDPGLGLRLIYFSYDVKMKEKGDIPEGYSVSREKKERFSLILESASTNQTSMYLCASRGEIQTQYFGPGTRLLVL.